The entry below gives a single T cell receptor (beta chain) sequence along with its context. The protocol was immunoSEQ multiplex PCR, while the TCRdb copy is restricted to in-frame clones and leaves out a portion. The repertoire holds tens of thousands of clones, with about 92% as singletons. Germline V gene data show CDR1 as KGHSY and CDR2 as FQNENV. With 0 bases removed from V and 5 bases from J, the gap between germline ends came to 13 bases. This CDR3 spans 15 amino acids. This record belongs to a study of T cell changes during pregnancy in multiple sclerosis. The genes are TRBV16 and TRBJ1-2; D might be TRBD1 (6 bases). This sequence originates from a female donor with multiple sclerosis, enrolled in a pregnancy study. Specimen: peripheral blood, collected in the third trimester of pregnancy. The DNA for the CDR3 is TGTGCCAGCAGCCAATCGGCGACAGGAGAATATGGCTACACCTTC. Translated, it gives CASSQSATGEYGYTF. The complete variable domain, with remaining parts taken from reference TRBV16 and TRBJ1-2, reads GEEVAQTPKHLVRGEGQKAKLYCAPIKGHSYVFWYQQVLKNEFKFLISFQNENVFDETGMPKERFSAKCLPNSPCSLEIQATKLEDSAVYFCASSQSATGEYGYTFGSGTRLTVV.